This TCR beta chain was retrieved from a study of OX40 agonist ivuxolimab in advanced cancers. Study outcomes and limitations: Among the lowest peripheral clonal expansion occurred in 0.1-3.0 mg/kg partial responders.

With V trimmed by 4 bases and J by 5 bases, 2 bases remained unmatched. Germline-derived CDR1 and CDR2 are LNHDA and SQIVND (reference sequence). There are 15 residues in the CDR3. The table came from immunoSEQ multiplex PCR; TCRdb's copy has only in-frame clones and leaves some out. The repertoire holds 96,000 or so clones, with under 90% as singletons. With respect to this clone: The antigen remains unidentified.

This sample comprised CD4+ or CD8+ T cells sorted from blood, obtained in a trial of the OX40 agonist ivuxolimab. The gene calls are TRBV19 and TRBJ2-5; 15 nucleotides match TRBD2. The sequence derives from an adult with an advanced solid tumor such as melanoma, head and neck, liver or kidney cancer. The CDR3 reads CASSTGTSGRETQYF. The CDR3 DNA reads TGTGCCAGTAGTACCGGGACTAGCGGGAGGGAGACCCAGTACTTC.